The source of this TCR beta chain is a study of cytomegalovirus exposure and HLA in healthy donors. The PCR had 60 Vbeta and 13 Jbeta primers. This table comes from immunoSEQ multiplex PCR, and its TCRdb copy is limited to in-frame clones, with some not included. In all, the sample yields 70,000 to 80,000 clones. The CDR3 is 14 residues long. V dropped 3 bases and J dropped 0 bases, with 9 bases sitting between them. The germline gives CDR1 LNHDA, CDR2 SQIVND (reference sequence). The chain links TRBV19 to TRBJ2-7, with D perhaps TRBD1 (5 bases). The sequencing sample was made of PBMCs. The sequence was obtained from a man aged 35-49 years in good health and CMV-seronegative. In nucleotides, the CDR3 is TGTGCCAGTAGTATGGGGCAGAGCTCCTACGAGCAGTACTTC. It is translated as CASSMGQSSYEQYF.